This is a list of T cell receptor beta chains from one sample in a study of high-grade serous ovarian cancer treatment subgroups. The repertoire was sequenced with immunoSEQ multiplex PCR; TCRdb's copy has only in-frame clones and lacks some. The sample carries more than 8,000 clones, about 70% recorded once. The source material was tumor tissue. Every receptor here comes from a human donor with high-grade serous ovarian cancer. The CDR3 runs from the conserved cysteine through the conserved F or W. D genes are given only for firm matches. The listing skips clone size in some rows; elsewhere it reads once, few, many or a size class.

>11|-|TRBV11-3|-|TRBJ1-1
CASSRNTEAFF
TGTGCCAGCAGCCGGAACACTGAAGCTTTCTTT
>15|-|TRBV7-3|TRBD2|TRBJ2-5
CASSLTSGRQETQYF
TGTGCCAGCAGCTTAACTAGCGGGAGGCAGGAGACCCAGTACTTC
>17|-|TRBV5-4|TRBD2|TRBJ2-5
CASSLTLLAGQGETQYF
TGTGCCAGCAGCTTGACCCTACTAGCGGGACAAGGAGAGACCCAGTACTTC
>20|-|TRBV28|TRBD2|TRBJ2-1
CASSLPGLAGGHTFNNEQFF
TGTGCCAGCAGTTTACCGGGACTAGCGGGAGGCCACACCTTTAACAATGAGCAGTTCTTC
>15|few|TRBV7-2|TRBD2|TRBJ2-3
CASSPSGSRTDTQYF
TGTGCCAGCAGCCCCAGCGGGAGCCGCACAGATACGCAGTATTTT
>13|few|TRBV7-9|TRBD1|TRBJ1-2
CASSFRTGESYTF
TGTGCCAGCAGCTTCCGGACAGGGGAGAGCTACACCTTC
>13|medium-sized|TRBV19|-|TRBJ1-5
CASTNRGHQPQHF
TGTGCCAGTACTAATAGGGGACATCAGCCCCAGCATTTT
>15|-|TRBV19|TRBD2|TRBJ2-5
CASSTSGIGQETQYF
TGTGCCAGTAGTACAAGCGGGATCGGACAAGAGACCCAGTACTTC
>16|-|TRBV28|-|TRBJ2-7
CASSLPRGAGAGEQYF
TGTGCCAGCAGTTTGCCTCGGGGGGCGGGAGCGGGTGAGCAGTACTTC
>17|-|TRBV11-3|TRBD2|TRBJ2-6
CASRLAGGLSGANVLTF
TGTGCCAGCAGACTAGCGGGAGGGTTATCTGGGGCCAACGTCCTGACTTTC
>16|-|TRBV6-4|TRBD2|TRBJ2-2
CASSDSGRARTGELFF
TGTGCCAGCAGTGACAGCGGGAGGGCCCGCACCGGGGAGCTGTTTTTT
>14|few|TRBV4-2|TRBD1|TRBJ1-1
CASSPGGMSTEAFF
TGTGCCAGCAGTCCAGGGGGAATGAGTACTGAAGCTTTCTTT
>16|-|TRBV7-2|-|TRBJ2-5
CASSPILTLPLGTQYF
TGTGCCAGCAGCCCAATTCTTACTCTCCCGCTCGGGACCCAGTACTTC
>15|-|TRBV5-4|TRBD2|TRBJ2-3
CASSLASGSTDTQYF
TGTGCCAGCAGCTTGGCTAGCGGGAGCACAGATACGCAGTATTTT
>16|few|TRBV11-3|-|TRBJ1-2
CASSSYSIQGNYGYTF
TGTGCCAGCAGCTCGTACTCGATTCAGGGGAACTATGGCTACACCTTC
>16|once|TRBV10-3|TRBD2|TRBJ2-1
CAGSGLAGVLGNEQFF
TGTGCCGGCTCGGGACTAGCGGGAGTCTTGGGGAATGAGCAGTTCTTC
>18|once|TRBV4-3|TRBD2|TRBJ2-3
CASSQAGGLAYSTDTQYF
TGCGCCAGCAGCCAAGCGGGTGGACTAGCGTATAGCACAGATACGCAGTATTTT
>15|-|TRBV7-2|-|TRBJ2-3
CASSLSGVGTDTQYF
TGTGCCAGCAGCTTATCCGGGGTAGGCACAGATACGCAGTATTTT
>12|few|TRBV7-9|-|TRBJ1-1
CASSARDTEAFF
TGTGCCAGCAGCGCCCGGGACACTGAAGCTTTCTTT
>16|-|TRBV19|TRBD2|TRBJ2-7
CASSRGGASGSYEQYF
TGTGCCAGTAGTAGAGGTGGGGCTAGCGGGAGCTACGAGCAGTACTTC
>16|once|TRBV11-2|-|TRBJ2-5
CASSGGAKGLLETQYF
TGTGCCAGCAGCGGAGGGGCTAAAGGACTTCTAGAGACCCAGTACTTC
>12|-|TRBV30|-|TRBJ2-1
CAWSVRGVEQFF
TGTGCCTGGAGTGTACGGGGAGTTGAGCAGTTCTTC
>14|few|TRBV19|TRBD2|TRBJ2-7
CASSIAGGPVEQYF
TGTGCCAGTAGTATAGCGGGAGGGCCTGTCGAGCAGTACTTC
>18|-|TRBV19|TRBD2|TRBJ2-3
CASSIPSVWREVTDTQYF
TGTGCCAGTAGTATACCCTCCGTGTGGCGGGAGGTGACAGATACGCAGTATTTT
>15|-|TRBV18|-|TRBJ1-5
CASSAGGSGNQPQHF
TGTGCCAGCTCGGCTGGAGGGAGCGGCAATCAGCCCCAGCATTTT
>15|few|TRBV6-1|TRBD2|TRBJ2-3
CASPKGRESTDTQYF
TGTGCCAGCCCGAAGGGGAGGGAAAGCACAGATACGCAGTATTTT
>15|-|TRBV5-1|-|TRBJ2-6
CASSLGGAGSNVLTF
TGCGCCAGCAGCTTGGGGGGGGCTGGGTCCAACGTCCTGACTTTC
>15|-|TRBV2|-|TRBJ2-1
CASREGLSSYNEQFF
TGTGCCAGCAGAGAGGGACTTAGCTCCTACAATGAGCAGTTCTTC
>17|-|TRBV30|-|TRBJ1-5
CAWSVSSGGYGNQPQHF
TGTGCCTGGAGTGTTTCCTCCGGGGGCTATGGCAATCAGCCCCAGCATTTT
>14|-|TRBV7-2|TRBD1|TRBJ2-7
CASSLGAGGYEQYF
TGTGCCAGCAGCTTAGGTGCAGGGGGCTACGAGCAGTACTTC
>14|-|TRBV5-5|-|TRBJ2-7
CASSRGLGVYEQYF
TGTGCCAGCAGCCGGGGTCTGGGTGTGTACGAGCAGTACTTC
>14|-|TRBV27|-|TRBJ2-3
CASSRTYATDTQYF
TGTGCCAGCAGTAGGACATACGCCACAGATACGCAGTATTTT